What follows are 24 T cell receptor beta chains derived from one specimen sequenced in a study of CD8+ T cells in alopecia areata. It was cDNA, reverse transcribed from extracted RNA, that served as the sequencing template. Clones were sequenced by immunoSEQ multiplex PCR, and TCRdb holds only the in-frame ones, with some missing. Of 200,000 to 250,000 clones detected, roughly two fifths appear once; the ten largest clones hold 0.4% to 0.55%. The sample's treatment: oral pan-JAK inhibitor, 5-10 mg twice daily. This sample comprised CD4+ T cells sorted from blood, obtained around week 31, from a patient treated with tofacitinib. The source of these receptors is a human donor with alopecia areata.

The genes are TRBV9 and TRBJ2-7; the D gene is possibly TRBD1 (6 bases). CDR3 length: 15 amino acids. Trimming pared 0 bases from V and 3 bases from J, leaving 13 bases between. Germline V gene lookup returns CDR1 SGDLS and CDR2 YYNGEE. As DNA, the CDR3 is TGTGCCAGCAGCGTAGGAGCCAGGGGCGACTACGAGCAGTACTTC. It specifies CASSVGARGDYEQYF.

This chain connects TRBV7-6 to TRBJ2-7; 8 nucleotides agree with TRBD2. The V gene end was trimmed by 3 bases and the J gene end by 3 bases; junction bases not matched to a gene: 7. The V gene's germline CDR1 is SGHVS and CDR2 FNYEAQ. This CDR3 is built from 15 residues. The CDR3 DNA follows: TGTGCCAGCAGCTTCAATTTCGGGACTAGCTACGAGCAGTACTTC. Amino acids: CASSFNFGTSYEQYF.

This chain uses TRBV30 with TRBJ2-7; D might be TRBD1 (6 bases). V was cut by 0 bases and J by 2 bases, with 8 bases left in between. In germline, CDR1 is GTSNPN, CDR2 SVGIG (reference sequence). The CDR3 runs to 13 residues. For the CDR3, the DNA is TGTGCCTGGAGTGTACACAGGGCCTACGAGCAGTACTTC. Residues: CAWSVHRAYEQYF.

The chain employs TRBV5-4 and TRBJ2-3; D assignment may be TRBD1 or TRBD2 (6 bases each). This CDR3 region has 15 residues. Germline V lookup: CDR1 SGHNT, CDR2 YYREEE (reference sequence). V gave up 0 bases and J gave up 0 bases, with 8 bases separating them. As DNA, the CDR3 is TGTGCCAGCAGCTTGGGGGGGGCCAGCACAGATACGCAGTATTTT. This translates into CASSLGGASTDTQYF.

This clone was seen a few times. The chain combines TRBV10-3 with TRBJ2-1, with 9 bases aligning to TRBD2. This CDR3 has 13 residues. The germline CDR1 and CDR2 sequences are ENHRY and SYGVKD. J lost 9 bases, V lost 5 bases, and 5 bases had no gene match. CDR3 bases: TGTGCCATCAGTTGGCGGGAGGGTGGTGAGCAGTTCTTC. This gives the protein CAISWREGGEQFF.

This clone came up a few times. The chain couples TRBV29-1 to TRBJ1-5; D is ambiguous. Trimming removed 4 bases at V and 0 bases at J, with 7 bases between. Per the germline V gene, CDR1 is SQVTM and CDR2 is ANQGSEA. The CDR3 is 13 residues long. Here the CDR3 reads CSVGTSSNQPQHF. The CDR3 nucleotides are TGCAGCGTTGGTACAAGTAGCAATCAGCCCCAGCATTTT.

The chain combines TRBV4-1 with TRBJ2-5, with TRBD2 matching 11 bases. This CDR3 is built from 15 residues. Trimming took 4 bases from V and 2 from J; bases not matched to a gene: 3. Germline CDR1 is MGHRA and CDR2 is YSYEKL. As DNA, the CDR3 is TGCGCCAGCAGCCCCGGGACTAGCGGACAAGAGACCCAGTACTTC. It codes for CASSPGTSGQETQYF.

The table lists this clone with a few counts. The genes are TRBV18 and TRBJ2-6; no reliable D call. Per the germline V gene, CDR1 is KGHSH and CDR2 is LQKENI. The CDR3 is 17 residues long. Trimming shortened V by 0 bases and J by 0 bases, and 9 bases separated the two germline ends. The DNA of the CDR3 is TGTGCCAGCTCACCACCGCATCTTGGCTCTGGGGCCAACGTCCTGACTTTC. Translated, it gives CASSPPHLGSGANVLTF.

The V call is TRBV4-1, the J call TRBJ2-3, with a tentative D call TRBD2 (5 bases). Trimming removed 2 bases at V and 2 bases at J, with 23 bases between. Germline assignment: CDR1 MGHRA and CDR2 YSYEKL. The CDR3 is made up of 19 amino acids. CDR3 sequence reads: CASSQPPLGSYRPTDTQYF. CDR3 DNA sequence: TGCGCCAGCAGCCAACCCCCACTAGGGTCCTACCGTCCCACAGATACGCAGTATTTT.

This clone has more than one count but fewer than ten. The CDR3 loop reads CAISSDRQETQYF. The CDR3 nucleotides are TGTGCCATCAGTTCGGACAGACAAGAGACCCAGTACTTC. The rearrangement uses TRBV10-3 and TRBJ2-5, with D maybe TRBD1 (6 bases). The CDR3 is 13 amino acids. In germline, CDR1 is ENHRY, CDR2 SYGVKD. V was shortened by 5 bases and J by 2 bases, with 9 bases between the two germline ends.

The rearrangement uses TRBV29-1 and TRBJ1-2, with D possibly being TRBD1 (6 bases). V was clipped by 4 bases and J by 7 bases, with 13 bases between them. Germline V gene lookup returns CDR1 SQVTM and CDR2 ANQGSEA. CDR3 length: 12 residues. CDR3 DNA sequence: TGCAGCGTTGTATGGGGGCAGCGTGGCTACACCTTC. Encoded protein: CSVVWGQRGYTF.

This clone was observed a few times. The DNA of the CDR3 is TGTGCCAGCAGCCCACGCCAGGGGTCCTCTTATTACAATGAGCAGTTCTTC. Its protein product is CASSPRQGSSYYNEQFF. V usage is TRBV7-9 and J usage is TRBJ2-1, with TRBD1 as a possible D gene (6 bases). The V gene's germline CDR1 is SEHNR and CDR2 FQNEAQ (reference sequence). The CDR3 length is 17 residues. The V gene lost 5 bases and the J gene lost 4 bases, with 21 bases spanning the gap.

The gene calls are TRBV27 and TRBJ2-1; 9 bases are shared with TRBD2. The CDR3 length is 17 residues. Germline CDR1 and CDR2: MNHEY and SMNVEV (reference sequence). The trim removed 5 bases at V and 8 bases at J, leaving 16 bases unmatched. The CDR3 protein is CASSPLHRAGGMDEQFF. Written as DNA, the CDR3 is TGTGCCAGCAGTCCCCTCCACCGAGCGGGGGGAATGGATGAGCAGTTCTTC.

This clone was found a few times. V gene TRBV14 combines with J gene TRBJ2-1, with D uncertain. The CDR3 runs to 17 residues. V dropped 1 base and J dropped 0 bases, with 13 bases sitting between them. The V gene's germline CDR1 is SGHDN and CDR2 FVKESK. CDR3 amino acids: CASSQANPRISYNEQFF. For the CDR3, the DNA is TGTGCCAGCAGCCAAGCAAACCCCCGGATCTCCTACAATGAGCAGTTCTTC.

V usage is TRBV27 and J usage is TRBJ1-1, with D perhaps matching TRBD1 (5 bases). The V gene's germline CDR1 is MNHEY and CDR2 SMNVEV (reference sequence). The CDR3 length is 14 residues. V was trimmed by 5 bases and J by 5 bases, leaving 15 bases between them. This CDR3 reads CASSLEGKWTEAFF. The DNA for the CDR3 is TGTGCCAGCAGTCTGGAGGGGAAGTGGACTGAAGCTTTCTTT.

The gene calls are TRBV2 and TRBJ2-3, with TRBD1 matching over 9 bases. CDR1 is SNHLY, CDR2 FYNNEI, per germline. The CDR3 sequence is 15 residues long. Losses at the gene ends were 6 bases for V and 2 bases for J; bases not matched to a gene: 6. CDR3 bases: TGTGCCAGCAGCCTGACAGGGGGTGACACAGATACGCAGTATTTT. It encodes CASSLTGGDTDTQYF.

The genes are TRBV19 and TRBJ1-2, with 7 bases lining up with TRBD1. Trimming cost V 5 bases and J 4 bases; bases outside gene matches: 10. The CDR3 sequence is 15 residues long. From germline, CDR1 is LNHDA and CDR2 SQIVND (reference sequence). In nucleotides, the CDR3 is TGTGCCAGTAGTCTCCCCGGGACAGAGACCTATGGCTACACCTTC. Translated, it gives CASSLPGTETYGYTF.

This chain links TRBV11-2 with TRBJ2-1, with 13 bases lining up with TRBD2. The CDR3 extends over 16 amino acids. Germline CDR1 and CDR2: SGHAT and FQNNGV. The ends lost 7 bases at V and 3 bases at J; junction bases unmatched: 6. CDR3 in amino acids: CASTGTSGVIYNEQFF. The CDR3 DNA follows: TGTGCCAGCACCGGGACTAGCGGGGTGATCTACAATGAGCAGTTCTTC.

This clone was recorded a few times. This chain connects TRBV5-1 to TRBJ1-2; D uncertain. Trimming removed 0 bases at V and 5 bases at J, with 5 bases between. Germline V gives CDR1 SGHRS, CDR2 YFSETQ. The CDR3 runs 12 residues. Here the CDR3 DNA reads TGCGCCAGCAGCTTGGAGTCGTATGGCTACACCTTC. Its translation is CASSLESYGYTF.

This chain joins TRBV27 and TRBJ2-7; the D gene is possibly TRBD2 (5 bases). This CDR3 is built from 15 residues. The V gene's germline CDR1 is MNHEY and CDR2 SMNVEV (reference sequence). Trimming stripped 4 bases from V and 7 bases from J, with 20 bases between. The CDR3, as DNA: TGTGCCAGCAGTTCCTCCGATACAAGGTCGGGGGAGCAGTACTTC. Its protein is CASSSSDTRSGEQYF.

This clone was seen a handful of times. The gene calls are TRBV6-5 and TRBJ2-1, with 13 bases that match TRBD2. The CDR3 is 15 amino acids. The trim removed 6 bases at V and 5 bases at J, leaving 4 bases unmatched. Germline assignment: CDR1 MNHEY and CDR2 SVGAGI. The CDR3 protein is CASRFGLAGDNEQFF. The CDR3 DNA sequence: TGTGCCAGCAGATTCGGACTAGCGGGAGACAATGAGCAGTTCTTC.

V and J are TRBV5-6 and TRBJ2-7, with D tentatively TRBD2 (7 bases). Deletions cut 2 bases from V and 6 bases from J, with 12 bases between. Germline V lookup: CDR1 SGHDT, CDR2 YYEEEE. CDR3 length equals 13 residues. In nucleotides, the CDR3 is TGTGCCAGCAGCTTTCGGGGGGCGGGCGAGCAGTACTTC. This gives the protein CASSFRGAGEQYF. The variable domain in full, completed from reference TRBV5-6 and TRBJ2-7, reads DAGVTQSPTHLIKTRGQQVTLRCSPKSGHDTVSWYQQALGQGPQFIFQYYEEEERQRGNFPDRFSGHQFPNYSSELNVNALLLGDSALYLCASSFRGAGEQYFGPGTRLTVT.

This chain connects TRBV2 to TRBJ2-5; 10 bases are a match to TRBD1. This CDR3 is built from 12 residues. The germline V gene has CDR1 SNHLY and CDR2 FYNNEI. The V segment lost 9 bases and the J segment 5 bases; nucleotides outside the gene matches: 3. The CDR3 is CASGGQGETQYF. CDR3 coding DNA: TGTGCCAGTGGGGGACAGGGGGAGACCCAGTACTTC.

CDR3 DNA sequence: TGTGCCAGCATAACGGACGGCCAAAATTCACCCCTCCACTTT. This sequence encodes CASITDGQNSPLHF. The genes are TRBV2 and TRBJ1-6, with D uncertain. With 7 bases removed from V and 7 bases from J, the gap between germline ends came to 14 bases. The CDR3 spans 14 residues. Germline-derived CDR1 and CDR2 are SNHLY and FYNNEI.